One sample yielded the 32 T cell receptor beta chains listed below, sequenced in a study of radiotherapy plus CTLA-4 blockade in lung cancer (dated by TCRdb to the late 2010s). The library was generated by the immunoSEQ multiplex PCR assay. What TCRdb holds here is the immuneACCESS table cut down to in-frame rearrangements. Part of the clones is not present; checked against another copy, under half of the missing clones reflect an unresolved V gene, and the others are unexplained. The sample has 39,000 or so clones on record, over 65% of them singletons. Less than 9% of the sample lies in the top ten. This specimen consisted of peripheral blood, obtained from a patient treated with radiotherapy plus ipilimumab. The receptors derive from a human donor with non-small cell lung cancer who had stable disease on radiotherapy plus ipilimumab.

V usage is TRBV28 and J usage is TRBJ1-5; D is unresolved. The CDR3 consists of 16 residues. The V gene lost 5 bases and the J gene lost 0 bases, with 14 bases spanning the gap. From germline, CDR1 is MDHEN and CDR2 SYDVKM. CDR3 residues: CASSPETVYSNQPQHF. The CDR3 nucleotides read TGTGCCAGCAGTCCGGAAACTGTTTATAGCAATCAGCCCCAGCATTTT. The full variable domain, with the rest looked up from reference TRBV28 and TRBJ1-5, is DVKVTQSSRYLVKRTGEKVFLECVQDMDHENMFWYRQDPGLGLRLIYFSYDVKMKEKGDIPEGYSVSREKKERFSLILESASTNQTSMYLCASSPETVYSNQPQHFGDGTRLSIL.

Here the CDR3 DNA reads TGTGCCAGTGACACAACAGGGGCCGGAGAAAAACTGTTTTTT. This translates into CASDTTGAGEKLFF. This sequence joins TRBV19 and TRBJ1-4, with 7 bases aligning to TRBD1. The CDR3 covers 14 residues. Germline V gene data show CDR1 as LNHDA and CDR2 as SQIVND (reference sequence). V was clipped by 8 bases and J by 8 bases; unmatched bases: 11.

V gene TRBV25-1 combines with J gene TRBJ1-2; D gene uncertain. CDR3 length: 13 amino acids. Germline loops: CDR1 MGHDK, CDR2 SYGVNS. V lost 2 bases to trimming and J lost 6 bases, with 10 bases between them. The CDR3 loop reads CASSERGLDGYTF. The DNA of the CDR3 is TGTGCCAGCAGTGAACGGGGTTTGGATGGCTACACCTTC.

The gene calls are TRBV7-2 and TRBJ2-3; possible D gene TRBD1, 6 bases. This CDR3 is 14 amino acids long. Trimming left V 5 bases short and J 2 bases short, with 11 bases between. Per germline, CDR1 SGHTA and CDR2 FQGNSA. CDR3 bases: TGTGCCAGCAGCATCGGACAGTACACAGATACGCAGTATTTT. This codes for CASSIGQYTDTQYF.

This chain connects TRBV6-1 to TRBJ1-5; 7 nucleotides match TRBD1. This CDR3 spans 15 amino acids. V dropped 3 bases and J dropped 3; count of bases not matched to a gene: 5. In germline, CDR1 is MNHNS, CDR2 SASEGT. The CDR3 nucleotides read TGTGCCAGCAGTGACCCAGGGGGAGACAATCAGCCCCAGCATTTT. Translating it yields CASSDPGGDNQPQHF.

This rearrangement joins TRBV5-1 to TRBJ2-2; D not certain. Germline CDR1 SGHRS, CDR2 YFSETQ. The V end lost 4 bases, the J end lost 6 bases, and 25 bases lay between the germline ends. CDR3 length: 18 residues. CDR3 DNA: TGCGCCAGCAGCCTGGCGTTAAGGACCCTCGCCTTTCCCGGGGAGCTGTTTTTT. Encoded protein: CASSLALRTLAFPGELFF.

The CDR3 coding sequence is TGCGCCAGCAGCTTGGCCGGGACAGACCTCACAGATACGCAGTATTTT. It yields the protein CASSLAGTDLTDTQYF. The V gene is TRBV5-1, the J gene TRBJ2-3, with 7 bases identical to TRBD1. V shed 0 bases, J shed 2 bases, and the junction held 6 bases outside the gene matches. The germline CDR1 and CDR2 sequences are SGHRS and YFSETQ. The CDR3 has 16 amino acids.

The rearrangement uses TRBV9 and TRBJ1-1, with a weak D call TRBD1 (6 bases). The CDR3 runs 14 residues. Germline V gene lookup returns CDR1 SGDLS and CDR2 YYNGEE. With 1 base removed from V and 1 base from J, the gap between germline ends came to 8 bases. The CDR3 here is CASSVYRENTEAFF. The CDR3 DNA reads TGTGCCAGCAGCGTATACAGGGAGAACACTGAAGCTTTCTTT.

CDR3 in amino acids: CASSLAESTDTQYF. The CDR3 DNA sequence: TGCGCCAGCAGCTTGGCGGAATCCACAGATACGCAGTATTTT. The chain has TRBV5-1 and TRBJ2-3, with D hard to call. V lost 0 bases to trimming and J lost 2 bases, with 7 bases between them. The CDR3 extends over 14 amino acids. Germline CDR1 and CDR2: SGHRS and YFSETQ.

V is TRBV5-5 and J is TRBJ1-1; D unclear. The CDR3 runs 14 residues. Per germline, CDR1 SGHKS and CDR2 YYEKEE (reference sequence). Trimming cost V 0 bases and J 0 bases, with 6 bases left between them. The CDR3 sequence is CASSLGIMNTEAFF. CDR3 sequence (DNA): TGTGCCAGCAGCTTGGGGATAATGAACACTGAAGCTTTCTTT.

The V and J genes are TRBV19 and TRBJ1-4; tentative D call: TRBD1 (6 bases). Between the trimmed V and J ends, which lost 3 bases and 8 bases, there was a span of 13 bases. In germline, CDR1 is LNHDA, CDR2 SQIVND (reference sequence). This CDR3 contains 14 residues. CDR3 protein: CASSIGGLGEKLFF. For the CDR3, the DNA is TGTGCCAGTAGTATTGGGGGGCTGGGGGAAAAACTGTTTTTT. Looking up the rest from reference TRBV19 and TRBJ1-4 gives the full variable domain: DGGITQSPKYLFRKEGQNVTLSCEQNLNHDAMYWYRQDPGQGLRLIYYSQIVNDFQKGDIAEGYSVSREKKESFPLTVTSAQKNPTAFYLCASSIGGLGEKLFFGSGTQLSVL.

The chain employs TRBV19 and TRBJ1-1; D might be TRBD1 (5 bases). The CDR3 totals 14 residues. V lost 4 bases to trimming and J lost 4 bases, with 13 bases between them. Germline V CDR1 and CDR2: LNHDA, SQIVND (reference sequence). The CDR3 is CASSTLAGSTEAFF. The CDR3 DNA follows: TGTGCCAGTAGTACTCTTGCAGGGAGCACTGAAGCTTTCTTT.

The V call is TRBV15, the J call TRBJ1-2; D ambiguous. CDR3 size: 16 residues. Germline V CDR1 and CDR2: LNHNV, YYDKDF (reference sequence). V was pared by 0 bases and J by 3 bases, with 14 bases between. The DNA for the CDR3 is TGTGCCACCAGCAGAGACGACCGGACGGCTTACTATGGCTACACCTTC. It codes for CATSRDDRTAYYGYTF.

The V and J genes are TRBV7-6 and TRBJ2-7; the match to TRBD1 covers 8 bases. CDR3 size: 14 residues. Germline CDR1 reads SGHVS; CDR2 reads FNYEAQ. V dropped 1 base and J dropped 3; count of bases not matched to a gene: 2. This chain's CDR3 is CASSLDDRGYEQYV. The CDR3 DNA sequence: TGTGCCAGCAGCTTAGACGACAGGGGCTACGAGCAGTACGTC.

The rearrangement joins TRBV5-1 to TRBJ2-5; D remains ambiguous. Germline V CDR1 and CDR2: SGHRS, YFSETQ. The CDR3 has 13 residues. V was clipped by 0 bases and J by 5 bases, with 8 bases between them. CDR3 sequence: CASSLANGETQYF. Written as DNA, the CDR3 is TGCGCCAGCAGCTTGGCCAACGGGGAGACCCAGTACTTC.

In nucleotides, the CDR3 is TGCGCCAGCAGCCTCCTGGAGGGAGTGAACACTGAAGCTTTCTTT. The encoded protein is CASSLLEGVNTEAFF. The chain is built from TRBV4-3 and TRBJ1-1; unclear D gene. Germline V lookup: CDR1 LGHNA, CDR2 YSLEER. The CDR3 totals 15 residues. Trimming cost V 4 bases and J 0 bases, with 12 bases left between them.

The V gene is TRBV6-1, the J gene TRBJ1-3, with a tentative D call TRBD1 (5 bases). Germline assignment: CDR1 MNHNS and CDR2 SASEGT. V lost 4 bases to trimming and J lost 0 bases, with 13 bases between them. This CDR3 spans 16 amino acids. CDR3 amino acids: CASSATVVDSGNTIYF. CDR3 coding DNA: TGTGCCAGCAGTGCGACAGTGGTAGACTCTGGAAACACCATATATTTT.

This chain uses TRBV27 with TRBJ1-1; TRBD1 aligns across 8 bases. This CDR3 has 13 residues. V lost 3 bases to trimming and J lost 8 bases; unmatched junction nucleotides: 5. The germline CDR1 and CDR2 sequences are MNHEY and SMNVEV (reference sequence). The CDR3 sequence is CASSFRGQAEAFF. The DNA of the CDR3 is TGTGCCAGCAGTTTTAGGGGACAGGCAGAAGCTTTCTTT.

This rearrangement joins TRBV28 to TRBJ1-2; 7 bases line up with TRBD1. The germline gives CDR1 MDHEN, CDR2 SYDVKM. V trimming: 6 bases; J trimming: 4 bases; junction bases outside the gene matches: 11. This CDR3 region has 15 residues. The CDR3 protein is CASRPGGRERYGYTF. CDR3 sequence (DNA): TGTGCCAGCAGGCCAGGGGGACGTGAACGCTATGGCTACACCTTC.

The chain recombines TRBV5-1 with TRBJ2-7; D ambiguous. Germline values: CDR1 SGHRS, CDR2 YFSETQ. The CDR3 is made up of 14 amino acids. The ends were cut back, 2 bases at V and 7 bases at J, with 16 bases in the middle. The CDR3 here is CASSLNTVNGEQYF. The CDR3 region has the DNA TGCGCCAGCAGCTTAAACACGGTGAATGGGGAGCAGTACTTC.

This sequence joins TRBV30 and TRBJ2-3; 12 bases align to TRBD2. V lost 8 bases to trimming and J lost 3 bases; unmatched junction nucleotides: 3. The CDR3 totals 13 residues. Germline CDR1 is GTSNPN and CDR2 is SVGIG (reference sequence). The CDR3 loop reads CALAGGTTDTQYF. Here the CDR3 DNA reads TGTGCCCTAGCGGGGGGGACGACAGATACGCAGTATTTT.

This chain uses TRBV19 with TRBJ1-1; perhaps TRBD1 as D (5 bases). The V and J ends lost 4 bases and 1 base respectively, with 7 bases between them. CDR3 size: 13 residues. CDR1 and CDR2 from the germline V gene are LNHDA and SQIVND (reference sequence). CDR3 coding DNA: TGTGCCAGTAGTAACAGGAAGAACACTGAAGCTTTCTTT. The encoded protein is CASSNRKNTEAFF.

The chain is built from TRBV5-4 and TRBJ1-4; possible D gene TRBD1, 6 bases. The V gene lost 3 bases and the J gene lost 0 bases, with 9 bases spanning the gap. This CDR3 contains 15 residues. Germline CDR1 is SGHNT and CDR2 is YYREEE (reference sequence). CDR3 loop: CASSSRTATNEKLFF. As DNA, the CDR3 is TGTGCCAGCAGCTCCAGGACAGCAACTAATGAAAAACTGTTTTTT.

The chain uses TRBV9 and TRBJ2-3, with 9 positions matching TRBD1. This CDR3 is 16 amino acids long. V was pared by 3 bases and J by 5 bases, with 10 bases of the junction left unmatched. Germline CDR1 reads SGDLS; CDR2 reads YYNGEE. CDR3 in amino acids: CASSARPGTGQDTQYF. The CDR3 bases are TGTGCCAGCAGCGCAAGACCCGGGACAGGGCAAGATACGCAGTATTTT.

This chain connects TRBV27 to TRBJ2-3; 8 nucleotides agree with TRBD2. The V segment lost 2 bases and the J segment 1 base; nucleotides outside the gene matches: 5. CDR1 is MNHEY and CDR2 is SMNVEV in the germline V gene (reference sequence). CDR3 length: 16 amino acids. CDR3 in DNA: TGTGCCAGCAGTTTAGTGGGGACTAGTGGCACAGATACGCAGTATTTT. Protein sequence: CASSLVGTSGTDTQYF.

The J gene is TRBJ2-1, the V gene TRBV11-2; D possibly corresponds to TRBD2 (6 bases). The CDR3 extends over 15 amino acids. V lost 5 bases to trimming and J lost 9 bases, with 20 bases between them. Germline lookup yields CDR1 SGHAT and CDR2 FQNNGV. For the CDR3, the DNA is TGTGCCAGCAGCCCCAACACGGGGGTTGGCGGTGAGCAGTTCTTC. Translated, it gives CASSPNTGVGGEQFF.

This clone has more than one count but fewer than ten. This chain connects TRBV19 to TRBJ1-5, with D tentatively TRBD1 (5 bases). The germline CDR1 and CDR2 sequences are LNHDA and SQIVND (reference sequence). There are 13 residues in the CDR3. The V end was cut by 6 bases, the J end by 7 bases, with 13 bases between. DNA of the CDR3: TGTGCCAGTAGCCCTTTTGACAGCCAGCCCCAGCATTTT. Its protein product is CASSPFDSQPQHF.

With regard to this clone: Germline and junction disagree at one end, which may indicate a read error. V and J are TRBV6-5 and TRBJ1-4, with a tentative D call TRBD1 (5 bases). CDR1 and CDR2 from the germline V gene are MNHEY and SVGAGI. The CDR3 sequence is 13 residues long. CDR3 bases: TGTGCCGGCAGGGAGTCCTTTAATGAAAAACTGTTTTTT. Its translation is CAGRESFNEKLFF.

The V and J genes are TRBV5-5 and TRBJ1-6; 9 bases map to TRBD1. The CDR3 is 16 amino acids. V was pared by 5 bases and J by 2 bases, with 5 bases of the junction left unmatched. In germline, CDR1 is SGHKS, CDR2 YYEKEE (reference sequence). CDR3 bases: TGTGCCAGCAGTCTTGGACAGGGGACCTATAATTCACCCCTCCACTTT. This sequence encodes CASSLGQGTYNSPLHF.

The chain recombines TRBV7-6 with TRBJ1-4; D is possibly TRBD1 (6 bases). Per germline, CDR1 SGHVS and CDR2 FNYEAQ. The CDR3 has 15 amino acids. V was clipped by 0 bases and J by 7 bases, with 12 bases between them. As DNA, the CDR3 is TGTGCCAGCAGCTTAGCAGCGGGGGCGGGTGAAAAACTGTTTTTT. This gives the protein CASSLAAGAGEKLFF.

Here the CDR3 reads CASSRGDGYTF. The CDR3 coding sequence is TGTGCCAGCAGCCGAGGGGATGGCTACACCTTC. This chain joins TRBV11-2 and TRBJ1-2; D perhaps matches TRBD1 (5 bases). Germline V CDR1 and CDR2: SGHAT, FQNNGV. The CDR3 extends over 11 amino acids. V was shortened by 5 bases and J by 6 bases, with 7 bases between the two germline ends.

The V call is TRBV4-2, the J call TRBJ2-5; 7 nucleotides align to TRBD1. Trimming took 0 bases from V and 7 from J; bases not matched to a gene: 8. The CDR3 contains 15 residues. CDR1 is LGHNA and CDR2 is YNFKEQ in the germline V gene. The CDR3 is CASSQDPTGDTTQYF. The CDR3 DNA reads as TGTGCCAGCAGCCAAGATCCTACAGGGGACACGACCCAGTACTTC.